These 8 T cell receptor beta chains originate from one sample sequenced in a study of blood T cells in healthy people across ages (dated by TCRdb to the mid-2010s). The receptor library was made with 5' RACE. This sample was sequenced with an Illumina HiSeq 2500. A second PCR of about 7 to 12 cycles was performed with a sample-barcoded 5' primer and a J-beta primer mix. TCRdb cleaned the public reads at Q25 with fastp, built clones with MiXCR and kept in-frame beta chains. Entries that share a CDR3 protein sequence are merged under the most common genes and DNA. Counted in this sample were about 1.8 million distinct CDR3 sequences; about 50% of them appeared once. The ten largest clones add up to approximately 2.1% of the sample. Sequencing input: blood. All receptors derive from a woman aged 40 to 55 in good health.

This clonotype appeared a few times. The chain uses TRBV9 and TRBJ2-1; unclear D gene. The germline CDR1 and CDR2 sequences are SGDLS and YYNGEE. V was trimmed by 7 bases and J by 6 bases, leaving 14 bases between them. CDR3 length: 13 amino acids. CDR3 coding DNA: TGTGCCAGCTCCTCCGGCCCGGTCAATGAGCAGTTCTTC. It encodes CASSSGPVNEQFF.

This chain joins TRBV5-1 and TRBJ2-1; D unclear. Trimming shortened V by 1 base and J by 5 bases, and 7 bases separated the two germline ends. CDR1 is SGHRS, CDR2 YFSETQ, per germline. CDR3 size: 13 residues. CDR3 sequence: CASSLLRDNEQFF. In DNA, the CDR3 is TGCGCCAGCAGCTTGCTTCGGGACAATGAGCAGTTCTTC.

This clonotype was recorded a few times. The V gene is TRBV4-1, the J gene TRBJ2-1, with TRBD2 identical over 11 bases. V lost 3 bases and J lost 6; bases outside the gene matches: 7. Germline assignment: CDR1 MGHRA and CDR2 YSYEKL. This CDR3 region has 16 residues. The CDR3 reads CASSHPTSGGFNEQFF. In nucleotides, the CDR3 is TGCGCCAGCAGCCACCCCACTAGCGGGGGCTTCAATGAGCAGTTCTTC.

The rearrangement joins TRBV20-1 to TRBJ2-5; D possibly corresponds to TRBD2 (5 bases). The germline CDR1 and CDR2 sequences are DFQATT and SNEGSKA (reference sequence). With 3 bases removed from V and 11 bases from J, the gap between germline ends came to 13 bases. This CDR3 has 11 residues. CDR3 sequence reads: CSASVGWEQYF. The CDR3 DNA reads as TGCAGTGCTAGTGTCGGCTGGGAGCAGTACTTC.

J is TRBJ2-3 and V is TRBV9, with 7 bases fitting TRBD2. Trimming took 3 bases from V and 8 from J; bases not matched to a gene: 9. Looked up from germline, CDR1 is SGDLS and CDR2 is YYNGEE. The CDR3 is 14 residues long. CDR3 nucleotides: TGTGCCAGCAGCGCGGGGACGCAGCGGGGTACGCAGTATTTT. It encodes CASSAGTQRGTQYF.

The chain links TRBV6-2 or TRBV6-3 to TRBJ2-5, with D unclear. Per germline, CDR1 MNHEY and CDR2 SVGEGT. The CDR3 is 11 residues long. The V and J ends lost 2 bases and 11 bases respectively, with 9 bases between them. In DNA, the CDR3 is TGTGCCAGCAGTTACGAATATCGGCAGTACTTC. As protein: CASSYEYRQYF.

This clonotype has only a few counts. The chain is built from TRBV18 and TRBJ2-6; TRBD1 or TRBD2 may be the D gene (5 bases each). Trimming removed 2 bases from V and 0 bases from J, with 11 bases in between. This CDR3 has 17 amino acids. Germline V gene sequence: CDR1 KGHSH, CDR2 LQKENI. CDR3 residues: CASSPFQGDSGANVLTF. In DNA, the CDR3 is TGTGCCAGCTCACCATTCCAGGGAGACTCTGGGGCCAACGTCCTGACTTTC.

The chain carries TRBV9 and TRBJ2-1, with D maybe TRBD2 (6 bases). Per germline, CDR1 SGDLS and CDR2 YYNGEE. This CDR3 comprises 14 residues. Trimming took 1 base from V and 7 from J, leaving 12 bases between them. DNA for the CDR3: TGTGCCAGCAGCGTATGGGGGGAAGGGAATGAGCAGTTCTTC. Protein product: CASSVWGEGNEQFF.